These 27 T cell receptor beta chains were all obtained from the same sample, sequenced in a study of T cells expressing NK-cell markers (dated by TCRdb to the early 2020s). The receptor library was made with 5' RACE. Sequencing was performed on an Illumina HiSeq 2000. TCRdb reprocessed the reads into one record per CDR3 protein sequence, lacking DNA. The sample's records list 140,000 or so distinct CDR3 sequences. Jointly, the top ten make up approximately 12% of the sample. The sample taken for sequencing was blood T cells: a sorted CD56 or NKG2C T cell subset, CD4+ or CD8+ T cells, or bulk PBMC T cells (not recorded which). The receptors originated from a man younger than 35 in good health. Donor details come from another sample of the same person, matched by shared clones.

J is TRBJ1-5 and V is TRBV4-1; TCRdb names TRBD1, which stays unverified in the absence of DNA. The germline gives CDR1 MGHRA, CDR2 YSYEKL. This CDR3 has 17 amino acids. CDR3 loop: CASSQDWPGQLSQPQHF.

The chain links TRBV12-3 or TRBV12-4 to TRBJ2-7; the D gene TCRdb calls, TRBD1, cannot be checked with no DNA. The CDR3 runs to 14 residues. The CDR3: CASSSDGVASEQYF.

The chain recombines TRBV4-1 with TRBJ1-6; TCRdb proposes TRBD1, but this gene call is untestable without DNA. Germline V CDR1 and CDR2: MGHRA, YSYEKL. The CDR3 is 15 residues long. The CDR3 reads CASSQEGRMNSPLHF.

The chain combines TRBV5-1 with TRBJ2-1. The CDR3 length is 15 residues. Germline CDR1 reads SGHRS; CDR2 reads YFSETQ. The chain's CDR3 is CASSFQGIGYNEQFF.

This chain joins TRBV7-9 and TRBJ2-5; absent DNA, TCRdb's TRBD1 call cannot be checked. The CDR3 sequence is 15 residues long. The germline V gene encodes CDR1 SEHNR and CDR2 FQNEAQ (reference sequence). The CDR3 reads CASTTTLGAQETQYF. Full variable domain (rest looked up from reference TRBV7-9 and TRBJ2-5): DTGVSQNPRHKITKRGQNVTFRCDPISEHNRLYWYRQTLGQGPEFLTYFQNEAQLEKSRLLSDRFSAERPKGSFSTLEIQRTEQGDSAMYLCASTTTLGAQETQYFGPGTRLLVL.

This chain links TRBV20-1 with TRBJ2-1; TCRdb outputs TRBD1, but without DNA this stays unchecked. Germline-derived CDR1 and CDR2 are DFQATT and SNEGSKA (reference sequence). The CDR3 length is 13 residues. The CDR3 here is CSASEDLGDEQFF.

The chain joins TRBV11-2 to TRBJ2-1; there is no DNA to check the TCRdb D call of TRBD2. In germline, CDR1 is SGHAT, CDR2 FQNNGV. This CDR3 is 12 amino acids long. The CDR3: CASSSPPDEQFF. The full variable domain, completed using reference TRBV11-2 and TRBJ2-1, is EAGVAQSPRYKIIEKRQSVAFWCNPISGHATLYWYQQILGQGPKLLIQFQNNGVVDDSQLPKDRFSAERLKGVDSTLKIQPAKLEDSAVYLCASSSPPDEQFFGPGTRLTVL.

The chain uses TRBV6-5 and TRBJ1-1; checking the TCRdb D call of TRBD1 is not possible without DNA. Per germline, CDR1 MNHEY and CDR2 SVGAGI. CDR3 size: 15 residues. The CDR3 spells CASSYGTGGFTEAFF.

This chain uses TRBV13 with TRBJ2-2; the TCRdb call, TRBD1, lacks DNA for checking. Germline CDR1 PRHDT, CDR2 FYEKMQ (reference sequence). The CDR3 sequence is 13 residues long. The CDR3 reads CASSQGNTGELFF.

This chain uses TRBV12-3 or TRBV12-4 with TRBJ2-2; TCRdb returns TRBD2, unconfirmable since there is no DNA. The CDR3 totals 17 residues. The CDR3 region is CASSLLAGGPDTGELFF.

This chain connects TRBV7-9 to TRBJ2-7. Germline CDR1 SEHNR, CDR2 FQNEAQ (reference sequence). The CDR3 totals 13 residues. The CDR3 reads CASSLDSEYEQYF.

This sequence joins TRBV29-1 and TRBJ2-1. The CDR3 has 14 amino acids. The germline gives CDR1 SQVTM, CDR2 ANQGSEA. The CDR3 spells CSVEGDGVSNEQFF.

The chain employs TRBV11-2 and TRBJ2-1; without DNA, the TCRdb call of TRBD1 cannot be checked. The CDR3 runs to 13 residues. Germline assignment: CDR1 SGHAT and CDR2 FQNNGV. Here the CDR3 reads CASSLGTLNEQFF.

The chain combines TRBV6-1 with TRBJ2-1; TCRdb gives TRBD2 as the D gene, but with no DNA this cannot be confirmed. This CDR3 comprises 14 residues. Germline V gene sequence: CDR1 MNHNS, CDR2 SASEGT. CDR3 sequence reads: CASSPGTSVGEQFF.

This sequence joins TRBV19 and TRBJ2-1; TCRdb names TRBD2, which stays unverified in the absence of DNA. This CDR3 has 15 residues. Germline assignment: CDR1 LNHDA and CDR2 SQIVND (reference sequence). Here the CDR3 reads CASSLLAGATDEQFF.

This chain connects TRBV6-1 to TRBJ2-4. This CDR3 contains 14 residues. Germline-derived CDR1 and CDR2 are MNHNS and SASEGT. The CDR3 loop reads CASIPFGAKNIQYF.

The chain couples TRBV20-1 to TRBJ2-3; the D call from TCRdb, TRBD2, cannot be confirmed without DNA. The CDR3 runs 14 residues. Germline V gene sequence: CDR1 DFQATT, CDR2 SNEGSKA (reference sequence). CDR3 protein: CSASTSGKRYTQYF.

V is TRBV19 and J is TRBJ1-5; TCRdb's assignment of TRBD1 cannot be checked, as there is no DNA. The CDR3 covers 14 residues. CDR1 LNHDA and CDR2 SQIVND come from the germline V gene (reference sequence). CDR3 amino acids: CASSISGGGQPQHF.

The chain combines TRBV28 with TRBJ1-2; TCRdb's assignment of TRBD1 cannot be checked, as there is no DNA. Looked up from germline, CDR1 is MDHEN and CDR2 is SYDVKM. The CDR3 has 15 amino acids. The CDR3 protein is CASSPPGQGNYGYTF.

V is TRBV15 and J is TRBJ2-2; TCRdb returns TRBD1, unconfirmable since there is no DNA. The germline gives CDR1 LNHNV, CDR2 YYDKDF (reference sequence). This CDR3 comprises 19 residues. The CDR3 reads CATSNRDPTLLANTGELFF.

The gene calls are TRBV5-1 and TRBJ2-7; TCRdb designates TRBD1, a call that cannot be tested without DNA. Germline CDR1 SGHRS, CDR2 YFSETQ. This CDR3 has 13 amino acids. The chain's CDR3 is CASSLGQTAEQYF. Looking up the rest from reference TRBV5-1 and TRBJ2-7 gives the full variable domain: KAGVTQTPRYLIKTRGQQVTLSCSPISGHRSVSWYQQTPGQGLQFLFEYFSETQRNKGNFPGRFSGRQFSNSRSEMNVSTLELGDSALYLCASSLGQTAEQYFGPGTRLTVT.

The CDR3: CASSWTSGMGNEQFF. The rearrangement joins TRBV12-3 or TRBV12-4 to TRBJ2-1; with no DNA, the TCRdb D assignment of TRBD2 cannot be verified. The CDR3 totals 15 residues.

The CDR3 here is CASARLAGAHEQFF. The genes are TRBV11-1 and TRBJ2-1; TCRdb designates TRBD2, a call that cannot be tested without DNA. This CDR3 contains 14 residues. CDR1 and CDR2 from the germline V gene are SGHAT and FQDESV (reference sequence).

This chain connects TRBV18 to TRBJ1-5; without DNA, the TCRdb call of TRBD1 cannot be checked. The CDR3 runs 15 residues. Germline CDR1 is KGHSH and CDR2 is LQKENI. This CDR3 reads CASSPPGQAGQPQHF.

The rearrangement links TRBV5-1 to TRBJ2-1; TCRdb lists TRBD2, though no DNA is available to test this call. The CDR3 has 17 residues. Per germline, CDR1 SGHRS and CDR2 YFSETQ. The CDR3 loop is CASSWPGLAGANNEQFF.

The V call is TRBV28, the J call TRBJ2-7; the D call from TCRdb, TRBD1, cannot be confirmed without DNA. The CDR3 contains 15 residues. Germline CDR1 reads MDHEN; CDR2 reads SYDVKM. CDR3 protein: CASSLERDTSYEQYF.

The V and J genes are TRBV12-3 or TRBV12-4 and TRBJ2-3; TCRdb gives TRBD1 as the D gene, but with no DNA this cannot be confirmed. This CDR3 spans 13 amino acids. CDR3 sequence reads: CASSLFRVDTQYF.